This T cell receptor beta chain was obtained from a study of blood T cells in healthy people across ages. Study conclusions and caveats: Conclusively comparing naive with antigen-experienced cells was impossible with unsorted PBMCs. Both naive CD4+ cell counts and diversity were greater in long-lived donors than in aged donors.

The second PCR ran roughly 7 to 12 cycles with a sample-barcoded 5' primer and J-beta primers. TCRdb re-derived calls from the 5' RACE reads in MiXCR, one entry per CDR3 protein. Here the sample spans about 800,000 distinct CDR3 sequences, about 47% being singletons. Every donor gave approximately 10 milliliters of peripheral blood. A word on this clonotype: Its antigen is still unknown.

The TCR comes from a man older than 75 in good health. The sample was blood.

CDR3 nucleotides: TGCAGCATAGCGGGAAGCGCCCAAGAGACCCAGTACTTC. Translating it yields CSIAGSAQETQYF. The J gene is TRBJ2-5, the V gene TRBV29-1; TRBD2 agrees at 8 bases. With V trimmed by 8 bases and J by 1 base, 6 bases remained unmatched. Germline CDR1 SQVTM, CDR2 ANQGSEA. This CDR3 has 13 residues.